A single sample is the source of the 7 T cell receptor beta chains below, sequenced in a study of CD8 T cells in Susac syndrome. An amount of RNA that ranged from about 0.45 to 1 ug was reverse transcribed with random hexamers. TCRdb reanalysed the immunoSEQ multiplex PCR reads using MiXCR and keeps one entry per CDR3 protein. The table lists 300,000 to 350,000 distinct CDR3 sequences, approximately 90% of them singletons. Sequencing was performed on CD4+ T cells from PBMCs. Receptors originate from a human donor with multiple sclerosis.

The chain combines TRBV19 with TRBJ2-7; 7 positions match TRBD1. The CDR3 consists of 14 residues. Germline CDR1 is LNHDA and CDR2 is SQIVND (reference sequence). V shed 5 bases, J shed 1 base, and the junction held 5 bases outside the gene matches. The CDR3 region has the DNA TGTGCCAGTAGTCGAACGACAGGGTCCTACGAGCAGTACTTC. Residues: CASSRTTGSYEQYF.

As concerns this clonotype: At one of its ends the junction is not consistent with the germline gene, which may arise from a read error. The V call is TRBV25-1, the J call TRBJ1-4; D not resolved. CDR3 length: 18 residues. In germline, CDR1 is MGHDK, CDR2 SYGVNS. The DNA of the CDR3 is TGTGCCAGCAGTGAATATTTCATTTCGATGCCCACTAGTGAAAAACTGTTTTTT. Its translation is CASSEYFISMPTSEKLFF.

The J gene is TRBJ1-2, the V gene TRBV5-6; TRBD1 matches at 9 bases. J gave up 7 bases and V 4 bases, and 8 bases lay outside the gene matches. This CDR3 has 14 residues. Germline V gene lookup returns CDR1 SGHDT and CDR2 YYEEEE. DNA for the CDR3: TGTGCCAGCAGCGCGGGACAGGGAAGAGGTGGCTACACCTTC. Its protein product is CASSAGQGRGGYTF.

V and J are TRBV28 and TRBJ2-3, with D perhaps being TRBD1 or TRBD2 (5 bases each). V shed 7 bases and J shed 4 bases, with 15 bases lying between them. Germline values: CDR1 MDHEN, CDR2 SYDVKM. The CDR3 loop spans 14 amino acids. CDR3 residues: CASNVGGISDTQYF. The CDR3 DNA is TGTGCCAGCAACGTTGGGGGAATTTCAGATACGCAGTATTTT.

This rearrangement joins TRBV20-1 to TRBJ2-3; 8 positions match TRBD1. This CDR3 has 14 residues. Germline lookup yields CDR1 DFQATT and CDR2 SNEGSKA (reference sequence). Losses at the gene ends were 5 bases for V and 7 bases for J; bases not matched to a gene: 11. CDR3 DNA sequence: TGCAGTGCTCCCAGGACAGGGAGGCTTTATACGCAGTATTTT. This codes for CSAPRTGRLYTQYF.

J is TRBJ1-2 and V is TRBV4-3; D ambiguous. Germline CDR1 and CDR2: LGHNA and YSLEER. The CDR3 is 16 amino acids. With 0 bases removed from V and 5 bases from J, the gap between germline ends came to 16 bases. Here the CDR3 reads CASSQDRAPLGYGYTF. The CDR3 DNA sequence: TGCGCCAGCAGCCAAGATCGGGCGCCCCTTGGGTATGGCTACACCTTC.

This CDR3 reads CASNPGLAHSRDYNEQFF. The CDR3 DNA reads TGTGCCAGCAACCCGGGACTAGCCCATTCGAGGGACTACAATGAGCAGTTCTTC. The V call is TRBV3-1, the J call TRBJ2-1; 9 nucleotides match TRBD2. Germline CDR1 LGHDT, CDR2 YNNKEL (reference sequence). The CDR3 loop spans 18 amino acids. Trimming took 7 bases from V and 3 from J; bases not matched to a gene: 16.